The rows below give T cell receptor beta chains drawn from one sample of a study of blood T cell repertoires in COVID-19. Assay used: immunoSEQ multiplex PCR; TCRdb lists only in-frame clones, some missing. The table has 200,000 to 300,000 clones, nearly 90% seen once. Sample: peripheral blood. These receptors came from a man aged 18 to 30 with active or convalescent COVID-19. The CDR3 runs from the conserved cysteine through the conserved F or W. The D gene is left open where the match is weak. Some rows have no size entry. The others give once, few or many, or a class for an expanded clone.

TRBV6-5	NA	TRBJ2-1	NA	CASRLLGSQYNEQFF	TGTGCCAGCAGACTCCTAGGCAGCCAGTACAATGAGCAGTTCTTC
TRBV7-6	TRBD1	TRBJ2-1	NA	CASSSSWDRVYNEQFF	TGTGCCAGCAGCTCGAGTTGGGACAGGGTCTACAATGAGCAGTTCTTC
TRBV9	NA	TRBJ1-1	NA	CASSPRGVLTEAFF	TGTGCCAGCAGCCCCCGAGGTGTGCTCACTGAAGCTTTCTTT
TRBV19	NA	TRBJ1-2	NA	CASSPRSSRDGYTF	TGTGCCAGTAGTCCGCGGTCTAGCCGGGATGGCTACACCTTC
TRBV11-3	TRBD2	TRBJ2-1	NA	CASSSGTSGRGAQFF	TGTGCCAGCAGCTCCGGGACTAGCGGGAGAGGTGCACAGTTCTTC
TRBV3-1/TRBV3-2	NA	TRBJ1-2	NA	CASSQDRGGPTDYYGYTF	TGTGCCAGCAGCCAAGATCGGGGGGGGCCCACGGATTACTATGGCTACACCTTC
TRBV27	NA	TRBJ2-6	NA	CASSLGQGTGANVLTF	TGTGCCAGCAGTTTAGGGCAGGGGACAGGGGCCAACGTCCTGACTTTC
TRBV7-2	NA	TRBJ2-7	NA	CASSSDSSYEQYF	TGTGCCAGCAGCTCCGACAGTTCCTACGAGCAGTACTTC
TRBV14	NA	TRBJ2-1	few	CASSRGRGYEQFF	TGTGCCAGCAGCCGGGGCAGAGGCTATGAGCAGTTCTTC
TRBV18	NA	TRBJ1-1	NA	CASSPRQNWGETEAFF	TGTGCCAGCTCACCCCGACAGAATTGGGGCGAAACTGAAGCTTTCTTT
TRBV28	NA	TRBJ2-2	NA	CASIPSRGINTGELFF	TGTGCCAGCATTCCCAGCAGAGGGATTAACACCGGGGAGCTGTTTTTT
TRBV10-3	NA	TRBJ2-5	NA	CAISEGPGGVRETQYF	TGTGCCATCAGTGAAGGTCCCGGCGGGGTCAGGGAGACCCAGTACTTC
TRBV9	TRBD2	TRBJ2-7	NA	CASSVDLAGVEQYF	TGTGCCAGCAGCGTAGATCTAGCGGGAGTCGAGCAGTACTTC
TRBV6-6	NA	TRBJ1-2	NA	CASSYDDTNRENGYTF	TGTGCCAGCAGTTACGACGACACTAACAGGGAAAATGGCTACACCTTC
TRBV11-2	TRBD1	TRBJ2-5	NA	CASSLGDRTQETQYF	TGTGCCAGCAGCTTAGGGGACAGAACCCAAGAGACCCAGTACTTC
TRBV7-2	TRBD1	TRBJ1-2	NA	CASSYGTANYGYTF	TGTGCCAGCAGCTATGGGACAGCTAACTATGGCTACACCTTC
TRBV19	NA	TRBJ1-1	NA	CASTPGTGQPNTEAFF	TGTGCCAGTACCCCTGGTACCGGACAGCCGAACACTGAAGCTTTCTTT
TRBV28	NA	TRBJ2-1	NA	CASSLIGRTKGDEQFF	TGTGCCAGCAGTCTTATCGGACGGACCAAAGGGGATGAGCAGTTCTTC